The 2 T cell receptor beta chains below come from one sample, sequenced in a study of blood T cell repertoires in COVID-19 (dated by TCRdb to the early 2020s). Preparation of the library involved the immunoSEQ multiplex PCR assay. TCRdb limited this immuneACCESS table to in-frame rearrangements with V and J called. A share of clones is missing; checked studies link under half to unresolved V genes, and the rest is unexplained. The sample yields around 300,000 clones; 75% to 95% were counted once. The top ten constitute more than 0.95% of the sample. The sequencing input was PBMCs or T cells enriched from blood (not recorded which). The receptors originated from a woman aged 25 to 39 who had recovered from COVID-19.

This rearrangement joins TRBV4-2 to TRBJ2-1; TRBD1 matches at 8 bases. Germline loops: CDR1 LGHNA, CDR2 YNFKEQ. V lost 0 bases to trimming and J lost 5 bases; unmatched junction nucleotides: 9. This CDR3 spans 17 amino acids. As DNA, the CDR3 is TGTGCCAGCAGCCAAGATGCAGGGGGCGGCCTCGACAATGAGCAGTTCTTC. It specifies CASSQDAGGGLDNEQFF.

The count of this clone is one. The V call is TRBV12-3 or TRBV12-4, the J call TRBJ1-2; weak D call: TRBD1 (5 bases). CDR3 length equals 11 residues. Trimming cost V 7 bases and J 8 bases, with 11 bases left between them. The CDR3 nucleotides read TGTGCCAGCATGGCGGGGGACGGCTACACCTTC. As protein: CASMAGDGYTF.